The T cell receptor beta chain under discussion was sequenced for a study of T-cell memory formation after mild COVID-19. Overall study results and limits: There were some responding clones in pre-infection memory, which suggested that cross-reactive memory had joined. Proof of SARS-CoV-2 specificity was absent for the second-wave clones that crested on day 37. Contracting CD4+ clones lay largely in CM and EM, with CD8+ ones residing in EMRA.

The length of the CDR3 is 15 residues. V dropped 10 bases and J dropped 1 base, with 19 bases sitting between them. Germline CDR1 MNHNS, CDR2 SASEGT. Constant-segment primers were used for 5'RACE, and the resulting TCR alpha and TCR beta cDNA libraries carried sample barcodes and UMIs. Each CDR3 protein is one row after TCRdb ran MiXCR on the 5' RACE reads. The profile covers roughly 170,000 distinct CDR3 sequences, with roughly 23% appearing a single time and about 21% taken by the ten largest. Comments on this clonotype: Its antigen is undetermined.

The chain carries TRBV6-1 and TRBJ1-2, with D unresolved. The receptor's source is an adult woman who had mild COVID-19 (a few samples of this study predate the infection). Cell type and time point are not known. Sample: PBMCs or a T cell subset sorted from them (not recorded which). The DNA of the CDR3 is TGTGCCATCCCCCAAGGAAGGACCAGTAACTATGGCTACACCTTC. It translates to CAIPQGRTSNYGYTF.